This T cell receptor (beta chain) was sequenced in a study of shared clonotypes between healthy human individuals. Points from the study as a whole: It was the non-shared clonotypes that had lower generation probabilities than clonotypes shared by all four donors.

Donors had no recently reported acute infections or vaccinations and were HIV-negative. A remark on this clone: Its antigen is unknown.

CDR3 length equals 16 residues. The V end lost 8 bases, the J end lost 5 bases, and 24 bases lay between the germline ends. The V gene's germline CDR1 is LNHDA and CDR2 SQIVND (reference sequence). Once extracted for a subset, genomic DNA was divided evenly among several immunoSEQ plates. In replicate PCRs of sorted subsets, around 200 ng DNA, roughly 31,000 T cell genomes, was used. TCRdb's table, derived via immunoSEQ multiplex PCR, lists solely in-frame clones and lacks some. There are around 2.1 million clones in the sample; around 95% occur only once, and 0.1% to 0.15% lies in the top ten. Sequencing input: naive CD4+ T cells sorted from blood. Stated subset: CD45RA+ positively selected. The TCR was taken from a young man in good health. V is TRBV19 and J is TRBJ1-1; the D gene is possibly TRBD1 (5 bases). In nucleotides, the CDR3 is TGTGCCAGTTCTGGCCCTTCCTCGCACGGGGGAACTGAAGCTTTCTTT. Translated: CASSGPSSHGGTEAFF. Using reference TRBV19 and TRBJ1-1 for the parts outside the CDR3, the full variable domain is DGGITQSPKYLFRKEGQNVTLSCEQNLNHDAMYWYRQDPGQGLRLIYYSQIVNDFQKGDIAEGYSVSREKKESFPLTVTSAQKNPTAFYLCASSGPSSHGGTEAFFGQGTRLTVV.